The 2 T cell receptor beta chains below come from one sample, sequenced in a study of tissue T cells after allogeneic stem cell transplantation. The repertoire was sequenced with immunoSEQ multiplex PCR; TCRdb's copy has only in-frame clones and lacks some. Seen here are 15,000 to 20,000 clones, roughly three quarters observed once, and the top ten hold 0.93%. Sequencing was performed on spleen. These receptors all stem from a female BALB/c mouse in good health. This mouse strain has H2-d as its MHC haplotype.

This clone was observed a few times. Gene names refer to mouse genes. The read ends 1 residue before the CDR3 terminus; that terminus is restored from the germline J gene. This sequence joins TRBV31 and TRBJ1-2, with D perhaps TRBD1 (5 bases). Germline V gene lookup returns CDR1 GKSSPN and CDR2 SITVG. Trimming removed 0 bases from V and 3 bases from J, with 8 bases in between. The CDR3 runs to 13 residues. The CDR3: CAWSLAGDSDYTF. The sequenced CDR3 bases are TGTGCCTGGAGTCTAGCGGGGGACTCCGACTACACC.

Concerning this clone: Genes and germline come from the mouse. The missing CDR3 end, 1 residue past where the read stops, is filled in from the germline J gene. V gene TRBV13-1 combines with J gene TRBJ2-5; 8 bases match TRBD2. After removal of 4 bases from V and 3 bases from J, the junction contained 4 bases not matched to a gene. The CDR3 runs 14 residues. Germline V gene data show CDR1 as NSHNY and CDR2 as SYGAGN. The CDR3 spells CASSTGGGQDTQYF. The DNA read from the CDR3 is TGTGCCAGCAGTACTGGGGGTGGGCAAGACACCCAGTAC.